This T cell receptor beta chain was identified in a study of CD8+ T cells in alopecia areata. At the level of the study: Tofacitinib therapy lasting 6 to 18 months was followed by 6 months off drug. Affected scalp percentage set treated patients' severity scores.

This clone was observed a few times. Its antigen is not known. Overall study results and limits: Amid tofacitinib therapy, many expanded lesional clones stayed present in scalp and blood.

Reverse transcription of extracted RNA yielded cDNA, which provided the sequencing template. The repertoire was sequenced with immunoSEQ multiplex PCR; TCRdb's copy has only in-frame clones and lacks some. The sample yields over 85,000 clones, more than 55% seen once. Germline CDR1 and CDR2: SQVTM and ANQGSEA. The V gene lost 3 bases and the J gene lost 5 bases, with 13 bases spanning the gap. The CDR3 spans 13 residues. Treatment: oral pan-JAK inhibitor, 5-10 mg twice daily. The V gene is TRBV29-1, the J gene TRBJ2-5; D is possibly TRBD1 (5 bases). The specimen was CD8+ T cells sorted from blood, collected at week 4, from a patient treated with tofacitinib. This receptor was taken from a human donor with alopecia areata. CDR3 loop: CSVEQGSAETQYF. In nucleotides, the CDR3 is TGCAGCGTTGAGCAGGGTTCCGCGGAGACCCAGTACTTC.